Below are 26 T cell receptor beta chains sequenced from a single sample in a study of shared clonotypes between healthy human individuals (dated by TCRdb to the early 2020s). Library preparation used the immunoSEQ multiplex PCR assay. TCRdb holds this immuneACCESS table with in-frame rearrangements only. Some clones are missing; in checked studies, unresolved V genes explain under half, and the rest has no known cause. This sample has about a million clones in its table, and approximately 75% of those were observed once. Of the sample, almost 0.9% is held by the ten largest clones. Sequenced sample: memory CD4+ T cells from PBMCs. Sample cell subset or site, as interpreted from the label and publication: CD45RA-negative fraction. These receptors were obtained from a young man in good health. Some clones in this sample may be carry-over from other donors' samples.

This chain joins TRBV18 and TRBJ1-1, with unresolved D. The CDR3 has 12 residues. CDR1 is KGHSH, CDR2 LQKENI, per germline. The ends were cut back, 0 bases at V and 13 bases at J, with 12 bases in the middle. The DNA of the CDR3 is TGTGCCAGCTCACCACCGGCAGGATCGTATTTCTTT. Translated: CASSPPAGSYFF.

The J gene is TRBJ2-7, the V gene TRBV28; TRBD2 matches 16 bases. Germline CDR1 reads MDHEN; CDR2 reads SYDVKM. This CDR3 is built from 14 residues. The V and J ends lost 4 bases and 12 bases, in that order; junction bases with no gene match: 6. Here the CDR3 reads CASSWGLAGGRSYF. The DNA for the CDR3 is TGTGCCAGCAGTTGGGGACTAGCGGGAGGGCGTTCGTACTTC. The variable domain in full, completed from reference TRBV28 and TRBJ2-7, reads DVKVTQSSRYLVKRTGEKVFLECVQDMDHENMFWYRQDPGLGLRLIYFSYDVKMKEKGDIPEGYSVSREKKERFSLILESASTNQTSMYLCASSWGLAGGRSYFGPGTRLTVT.

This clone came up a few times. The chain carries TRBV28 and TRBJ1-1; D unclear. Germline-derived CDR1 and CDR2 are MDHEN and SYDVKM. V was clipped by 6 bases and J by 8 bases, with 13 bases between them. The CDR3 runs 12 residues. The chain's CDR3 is CASRTRTLEAFF. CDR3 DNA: TGTGCCAGCAGGACTCGGACGTTAGAAGCTTTCTTT. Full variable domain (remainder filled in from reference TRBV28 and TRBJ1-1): DVKVTQSSRYLVKRTGEKVFLECVQDMDHENMFWYRQDPGLGLRLIYFSYDVKMKEKGDIPEGYSVSREKKERFSLILESASTNQTSMYLCASRTRTLEAFFGQGTRLTVV.

CDR3 amino acids: CSAQGAFQAFF. CDR3 coding DNA: TGCAGTGCCCAGGGGGCTTTCCAGGCTTTCTTT. This sequence joins TRBV20-1 and TRBJ1-1; 8 bases match TRBD1. Germline V CDR1 and CDR2: DFQATT, SNEGSKA (reference sequence). This CDR3 region has 11 residues. Trimming at V came to 6 bases and at J to 11 bases, leaving 8 bases not matched to a gene.

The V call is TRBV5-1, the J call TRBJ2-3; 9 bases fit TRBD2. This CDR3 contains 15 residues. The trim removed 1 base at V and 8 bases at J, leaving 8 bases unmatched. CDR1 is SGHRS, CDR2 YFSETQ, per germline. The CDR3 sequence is CASSLWVAGAGTQYF. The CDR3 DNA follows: TGCGCCAGCAGCTTGTGGGTAGCGGGAGCCGGTACGCAGTATTTT.

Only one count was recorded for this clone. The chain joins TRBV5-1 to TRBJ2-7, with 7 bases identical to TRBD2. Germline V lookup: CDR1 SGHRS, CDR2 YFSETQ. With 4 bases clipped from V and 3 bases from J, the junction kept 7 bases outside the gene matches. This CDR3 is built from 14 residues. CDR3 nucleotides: TGCGCCAGCAGCAGAAGTAGCGGGCTCTACGAGCAGTACTTC. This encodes CASSRSSGLYEQYF.

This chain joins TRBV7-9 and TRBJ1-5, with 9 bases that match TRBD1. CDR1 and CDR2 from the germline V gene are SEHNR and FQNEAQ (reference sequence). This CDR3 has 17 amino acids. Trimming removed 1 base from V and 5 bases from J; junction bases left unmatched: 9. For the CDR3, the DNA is TGTGCCAGCAGCTTAGGGGACGGGACAGGGATTCATCAGCCCCAGCATTTT. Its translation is CASSLGDGTGIHQPQHF.

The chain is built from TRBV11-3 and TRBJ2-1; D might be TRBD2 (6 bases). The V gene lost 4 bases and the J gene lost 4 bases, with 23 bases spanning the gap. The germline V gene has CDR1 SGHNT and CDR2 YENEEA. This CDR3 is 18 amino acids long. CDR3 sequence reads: CASSSLPGGNYLYNEQFF. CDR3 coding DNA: TGTGCCAGCAGCTCGTTACCTGGCGGGAACTACTTGTACAATGAGCAGTTCTTC.

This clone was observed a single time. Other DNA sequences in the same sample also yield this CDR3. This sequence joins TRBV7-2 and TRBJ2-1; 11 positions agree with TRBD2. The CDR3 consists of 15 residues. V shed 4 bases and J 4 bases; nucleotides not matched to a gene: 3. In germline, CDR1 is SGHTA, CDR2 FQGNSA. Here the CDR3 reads CASSSGTSGYNEQFF. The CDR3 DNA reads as TGTGCCAGCAGCTCGGGGACTAGCGGTTACAATGAGCAGTTCTTC.

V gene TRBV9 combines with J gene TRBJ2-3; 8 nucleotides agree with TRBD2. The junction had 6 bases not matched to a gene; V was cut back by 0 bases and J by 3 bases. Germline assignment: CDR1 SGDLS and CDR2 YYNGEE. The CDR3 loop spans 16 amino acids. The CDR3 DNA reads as TGTGCCAGCAGCGTAGTGTCAAGCGGGAGAACAGATACGCAGTATTTT. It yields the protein CASSVVSSGRTDTQYF.

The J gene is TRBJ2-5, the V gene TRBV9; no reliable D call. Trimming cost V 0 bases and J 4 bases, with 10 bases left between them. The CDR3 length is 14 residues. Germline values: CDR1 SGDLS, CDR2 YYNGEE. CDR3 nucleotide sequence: TGTGCCAGCAGCGTAGGCCGTTCAATAGAGACCCAGTACTTC. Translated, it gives CASSVGRSIETQYF.

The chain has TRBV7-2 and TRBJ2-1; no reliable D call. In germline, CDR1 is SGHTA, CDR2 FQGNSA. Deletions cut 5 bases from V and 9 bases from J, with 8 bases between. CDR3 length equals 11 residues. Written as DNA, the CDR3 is TGTGCCAGCAGCAGCCGGACTGAGCAGTTCTTC. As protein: CASSSRTEQFF.

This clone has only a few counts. CDR3 nucleotide sequence: TGTGCCAGCAGTCCCTGGGGAAGGGAGCTGTTTTTT. Its protein product is CASSPWGRELFF. This chain links TRBV6-5 with TRBJ2-2; D uncertain. The CDR3 is 12 residues long. Germline-derived CDR1 and CDR2 are MNHEY and SVGAGI. Trimming stripped 5 bases from V and 9 bases from J, with 10 bases between.

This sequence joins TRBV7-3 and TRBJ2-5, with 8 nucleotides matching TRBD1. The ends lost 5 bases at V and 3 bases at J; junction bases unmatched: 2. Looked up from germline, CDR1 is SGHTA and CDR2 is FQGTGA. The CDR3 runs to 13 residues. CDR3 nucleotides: TGTGCCAGCAGCAGGACAGGGAAAGAGACCCAGTACTTC. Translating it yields CASSRTGKETQYF.

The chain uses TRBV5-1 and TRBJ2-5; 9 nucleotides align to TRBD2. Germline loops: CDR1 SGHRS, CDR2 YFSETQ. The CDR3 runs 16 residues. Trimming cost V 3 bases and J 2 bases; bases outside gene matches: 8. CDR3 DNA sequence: TGCGCCAGCAGCTCAGCGGGGGGCCGATATCAAGAGACCCAGTACTTC. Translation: CASSSAGGRYQETQYF.

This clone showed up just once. The CDR3 DNA follows: TGTGCCAGCAGCTTAGGACTCATAGACTATGGCTACACCTTC. As protein: CASSLGLIDYGYTF. The rearrangement joins TRBV7-8 to TRBJ1-2; D uncertain. Trimming took off 1 base at V and 3 bases at J, with 9 bases between the two ends. Germline V gives CDR1 SGHVS, CDR2 FQNEAQ. The CDR3 runs to 14 residues.

CDR3 residues: CASSSPRNYGYTF. In DNA, the CDR3 is TGTGCCAGCAGCTCCCCCAGAAACTATGGCTACACCTTC. The chain joins TRBV11-2 to TRBJ1-2; D gene unclear. The V end was cut by 4 bases, the J end by 2 bases, with 8 bases between. Germline loops: CDR1 SGHAT, CDR2 FQNNGV. The CDR3 loop spans 13 amino acids.

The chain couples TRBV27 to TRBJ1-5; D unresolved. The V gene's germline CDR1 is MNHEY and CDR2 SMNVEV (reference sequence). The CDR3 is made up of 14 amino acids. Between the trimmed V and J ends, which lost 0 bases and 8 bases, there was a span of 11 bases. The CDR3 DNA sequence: TGTGCCAGCAGTTTATCACGGCGCGAGGAGCCCCAGCATTTT. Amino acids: CASSLSRREEPQHF.

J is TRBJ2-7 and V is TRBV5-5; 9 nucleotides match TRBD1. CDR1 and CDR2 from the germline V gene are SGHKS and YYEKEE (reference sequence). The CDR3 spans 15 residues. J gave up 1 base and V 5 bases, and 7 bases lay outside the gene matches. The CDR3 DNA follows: TGTGCCAGCAGTCCCGGGACAGGGCGATCCTACGAGCAGTACTTC. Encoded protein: CASSPGTGRSYEQYF.

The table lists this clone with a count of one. The CDR3 nucleotides read TGTGCCACCGGTCGGACCGCGAACACCGGGGAGCTGTTTTTT. This sequence encodes CATGRTANTGELFF. The chain joins TRBV10-3 to TRBJ2-2; no clear D gene. Germline values: CDR1 ENHRY, CDR2 SYGVKD. This CDR3 contains 14 residues. Deletions cut 10 bases from V and 0 bases from J, with 12 bases between.

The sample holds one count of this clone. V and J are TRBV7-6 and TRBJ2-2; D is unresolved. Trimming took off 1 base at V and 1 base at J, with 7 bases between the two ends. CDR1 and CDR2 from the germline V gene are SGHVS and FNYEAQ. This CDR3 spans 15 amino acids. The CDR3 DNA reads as TGTGCCAGCAGCTTAGGGATTTTGAACACCGGGGAGCTGTTTTTT. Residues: CASSLGILNTGELFF.

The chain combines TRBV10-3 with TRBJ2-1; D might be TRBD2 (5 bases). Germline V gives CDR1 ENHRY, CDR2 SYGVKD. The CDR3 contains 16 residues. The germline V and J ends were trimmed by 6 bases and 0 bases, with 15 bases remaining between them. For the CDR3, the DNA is TGTGCCATCAGCTACCGCCAGCGGAGCTCCTACAATGAGCAGTTCTTC. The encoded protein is CAISYRQRSSYNEQFF.

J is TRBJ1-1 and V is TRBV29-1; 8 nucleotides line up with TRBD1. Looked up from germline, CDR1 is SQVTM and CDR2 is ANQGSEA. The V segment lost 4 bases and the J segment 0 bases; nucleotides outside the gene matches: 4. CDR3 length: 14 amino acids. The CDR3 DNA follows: TGCAGCGTTGCGGGGGACAGGCTGAACACTGAAGCTTTCTTT. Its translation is CSVAGDRLNTEAFF.

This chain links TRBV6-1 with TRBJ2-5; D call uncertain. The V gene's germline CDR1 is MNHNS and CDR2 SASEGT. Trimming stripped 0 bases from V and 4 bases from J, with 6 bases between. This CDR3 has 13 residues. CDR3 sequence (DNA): TGTGCCAGCAGTGAAGCCATGGGAGAGACCCAGTACTTC. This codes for CASSEAMGETQYF.

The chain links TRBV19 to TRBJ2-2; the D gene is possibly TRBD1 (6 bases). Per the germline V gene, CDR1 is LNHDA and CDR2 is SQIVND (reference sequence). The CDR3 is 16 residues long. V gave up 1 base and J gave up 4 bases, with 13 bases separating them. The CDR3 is CASSIVAGATTGELFF. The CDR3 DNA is TGTGCCAGTAGTATAGTGGCAGGGGCGACCACCGGGGAGCTGTTTTTT.

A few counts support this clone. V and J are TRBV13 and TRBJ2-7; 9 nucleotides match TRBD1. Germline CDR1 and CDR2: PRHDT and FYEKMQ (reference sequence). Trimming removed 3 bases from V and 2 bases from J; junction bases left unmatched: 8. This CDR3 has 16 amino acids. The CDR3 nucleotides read TGTGCCAGCAGCTTTAGACCCGGGACAGGGCCCTACGAGCAGTACTTC. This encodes CASSFRPGTGPYEQYF.